The source of this T cell receptor (beta chain) is a study of cytomegalovirus exposure and HLA in healthy donors. Measured with immunoSEQ multiplex PCR; TCRdb has only the in-frame clones, and not every one. The data hold over 120,000 clones, with 87% observed a single time. The CDR3 has 14 residues. Germline trimming cut 7 bases from V and 2 bases from J; bases unmatched to any gene: 6. CDR1 and CDR2 from the germline V gene are GTSNPN and SVGIG (reference sequence). The receptor's source is a man aged 18 to 30 in good health and CMV-seropositive. The specimen sequenced was PBMCs. The rearrangement uses TRBV30 and TRBJ2-1; the match to TRBD2 covers 9 bases. CDR3 nucleotide sequence: TGTGCCTCCAAGCGGGGGGATACCTACAATGAGCAGTTCTTC. It yields the protein CASKRGDTYNEQFF.